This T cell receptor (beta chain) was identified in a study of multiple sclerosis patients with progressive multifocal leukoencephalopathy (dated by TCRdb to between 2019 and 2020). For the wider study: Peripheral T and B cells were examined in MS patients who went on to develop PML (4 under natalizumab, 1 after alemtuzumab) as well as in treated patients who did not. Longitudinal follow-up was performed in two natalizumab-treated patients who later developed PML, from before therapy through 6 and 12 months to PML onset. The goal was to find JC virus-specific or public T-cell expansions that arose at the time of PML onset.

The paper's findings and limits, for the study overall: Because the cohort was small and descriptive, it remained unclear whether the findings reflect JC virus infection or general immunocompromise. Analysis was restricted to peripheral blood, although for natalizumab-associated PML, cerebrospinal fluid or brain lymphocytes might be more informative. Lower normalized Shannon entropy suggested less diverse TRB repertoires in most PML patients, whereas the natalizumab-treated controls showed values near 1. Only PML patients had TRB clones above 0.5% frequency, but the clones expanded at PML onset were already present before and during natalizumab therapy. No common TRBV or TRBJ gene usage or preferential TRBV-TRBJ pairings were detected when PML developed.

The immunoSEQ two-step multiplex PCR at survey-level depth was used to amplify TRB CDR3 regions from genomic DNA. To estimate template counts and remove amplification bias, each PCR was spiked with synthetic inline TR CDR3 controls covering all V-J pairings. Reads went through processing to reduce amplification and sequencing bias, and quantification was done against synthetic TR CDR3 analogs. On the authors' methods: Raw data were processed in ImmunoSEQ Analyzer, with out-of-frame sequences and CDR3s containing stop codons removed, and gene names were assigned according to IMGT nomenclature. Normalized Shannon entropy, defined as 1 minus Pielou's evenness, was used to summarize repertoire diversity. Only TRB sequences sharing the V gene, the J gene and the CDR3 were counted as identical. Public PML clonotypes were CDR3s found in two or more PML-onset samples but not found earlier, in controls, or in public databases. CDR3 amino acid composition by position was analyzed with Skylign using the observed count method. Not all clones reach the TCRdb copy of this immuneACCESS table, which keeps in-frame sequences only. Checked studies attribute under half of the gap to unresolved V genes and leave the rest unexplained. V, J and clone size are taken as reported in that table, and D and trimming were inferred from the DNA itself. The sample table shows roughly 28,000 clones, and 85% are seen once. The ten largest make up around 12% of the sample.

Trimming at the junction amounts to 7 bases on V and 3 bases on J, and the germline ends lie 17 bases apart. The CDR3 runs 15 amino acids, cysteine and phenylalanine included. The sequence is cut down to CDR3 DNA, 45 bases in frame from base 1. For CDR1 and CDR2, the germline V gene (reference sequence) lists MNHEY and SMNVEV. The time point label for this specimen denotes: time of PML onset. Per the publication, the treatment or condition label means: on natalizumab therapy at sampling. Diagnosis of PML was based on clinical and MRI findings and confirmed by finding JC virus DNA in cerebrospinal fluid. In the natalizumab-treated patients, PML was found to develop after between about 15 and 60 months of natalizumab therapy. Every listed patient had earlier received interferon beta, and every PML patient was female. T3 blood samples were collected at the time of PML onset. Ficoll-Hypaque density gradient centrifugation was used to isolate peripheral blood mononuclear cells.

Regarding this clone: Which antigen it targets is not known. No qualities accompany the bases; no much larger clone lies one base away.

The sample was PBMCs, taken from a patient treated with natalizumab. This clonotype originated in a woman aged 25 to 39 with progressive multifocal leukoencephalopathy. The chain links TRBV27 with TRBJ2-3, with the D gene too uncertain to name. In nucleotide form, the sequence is TGTGCCAGCACCCCGAGAAAGAGCCATACAGATACGCAGTATTTT. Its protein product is CASTPRKSHTDTQYF.